Listed below are T cell receptor beta chains from one sample, sequenced in a study of T-cell memory formation after mild COVID-19. TCRdb reanalysed the 5' RACE reads using MiXCR and keeps one entry per CDR3 protein. Of about 600,000 distinct CDR3 sequences listed, roughly a fifth are singletons. Material: PBMCs or a T cell subset sorted from them (not recorded which). The receptors stem from an adult woman who had mild COVID-19 (a few samples of this study predate the infection). Cell type and time point are not known. Each CDR3 is given with its conserved first and last residue. The order of the fields is clone size, J gene, V gene, D gene, CDR3 DNA, CDR3 protein. D genes are given only for firm matches. Clone size, where shown, is once, few, many, or a class for clones that have expanded.

- | TRBJ2-7 | TRBV7-9 | TRBD2 | TGTGCCAGCAGCTTAGAGGCCGGGACTACCTACGAGCAGTACTTC | CASSLEAGTTYEQYF
few | TRBJ2-1 | TRBV19 | TRBD1 | TGTGCCAGTACAGTTTCGTCAGGGGGCTGGAATGAGCAGTTCTTC | CASTVSSGGWNEQFF
few | TRBJ2-1 | TRBV7-9 | TRBD2 | TGTGCCAGCAGCCCCCGGGCGGGAGTGGGAAATGAGCAGTTCTTC | CASSPRAGVGNEQFF
few | TRBJ1-1 | TRBV5-1 | TRBD1 | TGCGCCAGCAGCCCTCGTCGGACAGGAGCTGAAGCTTTCTTT | CASSPRRTGAEAFF
few | TRBJ2-3 | TRBV12-3/TRBV12-4 | - | TGTGCCAGCAGTTTTCGCAAAGGGGGCACAGATACGCAGTATTTT | CASSFRKGGTDTQYF
- | TRBJ1-1 | TRBV12-3/TRBV12-4 | - | TGTGCCAGCAGCTCGGCGGGGGTGGGCACTGAAGCTTTCTTT | CASSSAGVGTEAFF
- | TRBJ2-4 | TRBV5-1 | - | TGCGCCAGCAGCCCCCTTAGTGAAAACATTCAGTACTTC | CASSPLSENIQYF
- | TRBJ2-5 | TRBV9 | TRBD2 | TGTGCCAGCAGCGACGGTGGCGGGAGAGGCGAGACCCAGTACTTC | CASSDGGGRGETQYF
- | TRBJ2-2 | TRBV5-6 | - | TGTGCCAGCAGTTTAGCTTACCAGAACACCGGGGAGCTGTTTTTT | CASSLAYQNTGELFF
few | TRBJ2-1 | TRBV4-2 | - | TGTGCCAGCAGCCAAGAAGGCAGCAATGTGGGCGATGAGCAGTTCTTC | CASSQEGSNVGDEQFF
once | TRBJ2-1 | TRBV9 | - | TGTGCCAGCAGCTTCCCCCGCGGGCCGGAGTCCTACAATGAGCAGTTCTTC | CASSFPRGPESYNEQFF
- | TRBJ2-1 | TRBV5-1 | TRBD2 | TGCGCCAGCAAGGATAGCGGGGGATACAATGAGCAGTTCTTC | CASKDSGGYNEQFF
- | TRBJ2-5 | TRBV6-5 | TRBD1 | TGTGCCAGCAGTTACTCGTTCCGATGGGACAGGCTGCTCCAAGAGACCCAGTACTTC | CASSYSFRWDRLLQETQYF
- | TRBJ1-1 | TRBV6-5 | TRBD1 | TGTGCCAGCAGTTACGGGGGACAGGGGACCACTGAAGCTTTCTTT | CASSYGGQGTTEAFF
few | TRBJ2-1 | TRBV24-1 | TRBD2 | TGTGCCACCTGTGGGACCCGCGGGAGTAGGGATGAGCAGTTCTTC | CATCGTRGSRDEQFF
few | TRBJ2-7 | TRBV6-2/TRBV6-3 | TRBD2 | TGTGCCAGCAGTTACACCGGACTAGCCCACGAGCAGTACTTC | CASSYTGLAHEQYF
many | TRBJ2-3 | TRBV2 | - | TGTGCCAGCAGGAGTACCACAGATACGCAGTATTTT | CASRSTTDTQYF
few | TRBJ2-1 | TRBV4-3 | - | TGCGCCAGCAGCCGCGATCAGAGGGGAGTCTACAATGAGCAGTTCTTC | CASSRDQRGVYNEQFF
many | TRBJ2-3 | TRBV7-2 | TRBD2 | TGTGCCAGCAGCCCCCGGACTAGCGGGGGGGCGACAGATACGCAGTATTTT | CASSPRTSGGATDTQYF
- | TRBJ1-1 | TRBV7-9 | TRBD1 | TGTGCCAGCAGCCCGCAGGGGGCTCGGGCTTTCTTT | CASSPQGARAFF
- | TRBJ1-1 | TRBV3-1 | - | TGTGCCAGCAGCCAAGGGTGGGGGCTGGCTGAAGCTTTCTTT | CASSQGWGLAEAFF
many | TRBJ2-1 | TRBV5-1 | TRBD2 | TGCGCCAGCAGCTTGGAGGCTAGCGGGGGGATCAATGAGCAGTTCTTC | CASSLEASGGINEQFF
few | TRBJ1-5 | TRBV6-6 | - | TGTGCCAGCAGTTACTCTCACGTAGTGGGACGGGTGCATTTT | CASSYSHVVGRVHF
- | TRBJ2-7 | TRBV25-1 | - | TGTGCCAGCAGTCCCCATTGGGACGAGCAGTACTTC | CASSPHWDEQYF
few | TRBJ2-5 | TRBV5-8 | - | TGTGCCAGCAGCTCCGGCAGGGAGTTCCAAGAGACCCAGTACTTC | CASSSGREFQETQYF
- | TRBJ1-6 | TRBV20-1 | TRBD1 | TGCAGTGCCCACCGGACAGGGTGGGATTCACCCCTCCACTTT | CSAHRTGWDSPLHF
few | TRBJ2-5 | TRBV6-6 | - | TGTGCCAGCAGTTATAATGACTTAGCCGAGGGACGGTACTTC | CASSYNDLAEGRYF
few | TRBJ1-2 | TRBV20-1 | - | TGCAGTGCATCCGGGGTGTATGGCTACACCTTC | CSASGVYGYTF
- | TRBJ2-5 | TRBV7-9 | - | TGTGCCAGCAGCCCAGTGTTGGGGGCGGTGGAGACCCAGTACTTC | CASSPVLGAVETQYF
few | TRBJ2-1 | TRBV7-8 | - | TGTGCCAGCAGCTTATTCGGGGAACTCCTCAATGAGCAGTTCTTC | CASSLFGELLNEQFF